This TCR beta chain is from a study of blood T cell repertoires in COVID-19 (dated by TCRdb to 2019 to 2021). Context from the whole study: Samples from collaborators originated in the United States, Italy and Spain and spanned both the acute and convalescent phases of COVID-19. The prospective study material was composed of cDNA or gDNA derived from T cells, B-cell-depleted T cells, or PBMCs. Deeply sampled blood TCRbeta repertoires from subjects exposed to, actively infected with, or recovered from COVID-19 were included in the dataset. The repertoires were released in a freely available public database intended as a resource for research on the immune response to SARS-CoV-2. The samples were drawn from the first 160 participants of the ongoing ImmuneRACE study and from 1,200 or so subjects provided by 6 global collaborators. Nearly every sample came with metadata listing a de-identified subject ID, COVID-19 status, age in years and sex. Where available, HLA class I and class II types were taken from metadata supplied by the sample provider and were not determined by assay-based typing. General findings and caveats noted by the study authors: Clinical and demographic metadata were provided uncurated, with the amount varying by source and participant.

The immunoSEQ Assay, a bias-controlled multiplex PCR, was used to amplify TCRbeta CDR3 regions from genomic DNA. In the original analysis: Nucleated cell counts per sample were estimated from amplification of reference gene primers within the assay. To quantify the absolute abundance of each unique TCRbeta CDR3 rearrangement, sequence reads were collapsed and filtered. For each sample, productive Simpson clonality was calculated as the square root of Simpson's diversity index over productive rearrangements. TCRdb holds this immuneACCESS table with in-frame rearrangements only. Some clones are missing; in checked studies, unresolved V genes explain under half, and the rest has no known cause. That table supplies the V and J calls and clone size; D and trimming were determined from the DNA. The sample profile shows some 95,000 clones; approximately 72% of them were found once. The ten largest clones represent around 22% of the sample.

Each collaborating institution followed its own protocols to collect whole blood in K2EDTA tubes. Collaborator samples were shipped for TCRbeta analysis as frozen whole blood, isolated PBMCs, or DNA extracted from either sample type. This clone was seen only a few times. Its binding antigen is unknown. Nothing much larger sits one base from this clone, and base qualities are not available. From V the trimming removes 2 bases and from J it removes 2 bases, while the gene matches leave 4 bases of the junction unaccounted for. CDR3 length: 15 amino acids, cysteine to phenylalanine. The retained sequence is limited to the CDR3, 45 bases, with the frame set at the first base. In the germline V gene (reference sequence), CDR1 corresponds to MNHNY and CDR2 to SVGAGI.

The source of this sequence is a man between 65 and 80 years old with acute or convalescent COVID-19. The sample was peripheral blood. Recombination joined TRBV6-6 with TRBJ2-7, with TRBD1 identical over 9 junction bases. The DNA reads as follows: TGTGCCAGCAGTTACAGTACAGGGGGCGCCTACGAGCAGTACTTC. This translates into CASSYSTGGAYEQYF.